These T cell receptor beta chains were read from a single sample in a study of control samples from healthy donors and cancer patients. TCRdb keeps only in-frame clones here, not all; method: immunoSEQ multiplex PCR. The table records 150,000 or so clones, under 95% of them present only once. The sample taken for sequencing was blood. Receptor source: a man younger than 35 in good health. The CDR3 runs from the conserved cysteine through the conserved F or W. The order of the fields is CDR3 length, clone size, V gene, J gene, D gene, CDR3 DNA, CDR3 protein. D genes are given only for firm matches. Rows give clone size only sometimes, using once, few, many, or a class for an expanded clone.

length: 13; size: NA; V: TRBV19; J: TRBJ1-2; D: NA; DNA: TGTGCCAGTAGTATCTACCAGGAGGATGGCTACACCTTC; CDR3: CASSIYQEDGYTF
length: 15; size: NA; V: TRBV27; J: TRBJ2-1; D: NA; DNA: TGTGCCAGCAGTCAGACGACGAATTCAAACAATGAGCAGTTCTTC; CDR3: CASSQTTNSNNEQFF
length: 14; size: NA; V: TRBV4-1; J: TRBJ1-1; D: NA; DNA: TGCGCCAGCAGCCCGGACAGTTTTGGTACTGAAGCTTTCTTT; CDR3: CASSPDSFGTEAFF
length: 18; size: NA; V: TRBV4-1; J: TRBJ2-6; D: NA; DNA: TGCGCCAGCAGCCAAGACTTTTCCGGGGTCTCTGGGGCCAACGTCCTGACTTTC; CDR3: CASSQDFSGVSGANVLTF
length: 17; size: NA; V: TRBV4-1; J: TRBJ1-4; D: TRBD1; DNA: TGCGCCAGCAGCCCCACCTATATGACAGGGCCTAATGAAAAACTGTTTTTT; CDR3: CASSPTYMTGPNEKLFF
length: 13; size: NA; V: TRBV30; J: TRBJ1-5; D: NA; DNA: TGTGCCTGGAGTGTGGGCCACAATCAGCCCCAGCATTTT; CDR3: CAWSVGHNQPQHF
length: 13; size: NA; V: TRBV7-8; J: TRBJ2-3; D: TRBD1; DNA: TGTGCCAGCAGCTTAGCCCCAGGGGGCAATTTTCGTTTT; CDR3: CASSLAPGGNFRF
length: 14; size: NA; V: TRBV29-1; J: TRBJ2-3; D: TRBD2; DNA: TGCAGCGCCTCCGGGACTAGCAAAACAGATACGCAGTATTTT; CDR3: CSASGTSKTDTQYF
length: 14; size: NA; V: TRBV28; J: TRBJ1-5; D: NA; DNA: TGTGCCAGCACCTTATGGGGGGCTGGTCAGCCCCAGCATTTT; CDR3: CASTLWGAGQPQHF
length: 15; size: NA; V: TRBV29-1; J: TRBJ2-1; D: TRBD2; DNA: TGCAGCGTTGTGATACTAGCGGGGCTATACAATGAGCAGTTCTTC; CDR3: CSVVILAGLYNEQFF
length: 17; size: once; V: TRBV12-5; J: TRBJ1-6; D: NA; DNA: TGTGCTAGTGGTTTGTTAGGCAGGGCGGCCTATAATTCACCCCTCCACTTT; CDR3: CASGLLGRAAYNSPLHF
length: 13; size: NA; V: TRBV6-5; J: TRBJ1-4; D: TRBD1; DNA: TGTGCCACCCGGACAGGATCTAATGAAAAACTGTTTTTT; CDR3: CATRTGSNEKLFF
length: 17; size: NA; V: TRBV5-4; J: TRBJ2-7; D: NA; DNA: TGTGCCAGCAGCTTGGGTCGGGCGGCCCATAGCTCCTACGAGCAGTACTTC; CDR3: CASSLGRAAHSSYEQYF
length: 13; size: once; V: TRBV4-2; J: TRBJ2-7; D: NA; DNA: TGTGCCAGCAGCCAAGCGCCCTCCTACGAGCAGTACTTC; CDR3: CASSQAPSYEQYF
length: 14; size: NA; V: TRBV19; J: TRBJ2-5; D: NA; DNA: TGTGCCAGTAACGGTCCGAGGGAGCAAGAGACCCAGTACTTC; CDR3: CASNGPREQETQYF
length: 11; size: NA; V: TRBV27; J: TRBJ1-5; D: NA; DNA: TGTGCCAGCAGTTTCCTGGTCCCCCAGCATTTT; CDR3: CASSFLVPQHF
length: 11; size: NA; V: TRBV13; J: TRBJ1-1; D: NA; DNA: TGTGCCAGCAGCTCCCAGATGGAAGCTTTCTTT; CDR3: CASSSQMEAFF
length: 16; size: once; V: TRBV7-9; J: TRBJ2-5; D: TRBD1; DNA: TGTGCCAGCAGCCGAGGGAGGGACAGGGTCGGGGAGACCCAGTACTTC; CDR3: CASSRGRDRVGETQYF
length: 11; size: NA; V: TRBV28; J: TRBJ1-2; D: NA; DNA: TGTGCCAGCAGTCTAAGCTATGGCTACACCTTC; CDR3: CASSLSYGYTF
length: 12; size: NA; V: TRBV6-5; J: TRBJ2-3; D: NA; DNA: TGTGCCAGCAGCCGTGGTACAGATACGCAGTATTTT; CDR3: CASSRGTDTQYF
length: 20; size: NA; V: TRBV19; J: TRBJ2-1; D: TRBD2; DNA: TGTGCCAGTAGTATAGGCGGGACTAGCGGGAGGGAGACAACCTACAATGAGCAGTTCTTC; CDR3: CASSIGGTSGRETTYNEQFF
length: 16; size: NA; V: TRBV5-1; J: TRBJ2-5; D: NA; DNA: TGCGCCAGCAGCTCGATAAGGACAGACCCCCAAGAGACCCAGTACTTC; CDR3: CASSSIRTDPQETQYF